The present entry profiles one TCR beta chain with its context. How the authors handled the data: How many nucleated cells were present was estimated from reference gene primer amplification. Here immunoSEQ multiplex PCR was the method, and the copy in TCRdb shows in-frame clones only, minus some. V and J calls and clone size are as listed in that table; D and trimming were resolved from the DNA. The sample consists of about 41,000 clones, around nine tenths of them appearing once. This sample was taken from a study of blood T cell repertoires in COVID-19. Study summary: Italy, Spain and the United States were the sources of the convalescent and acute COVID-19 samples. The cDNA or gDNA used as material had been derived from T cells, B-cell-depleted T cells, or PBMCs.

The CDR3 totals 13 residues. Trimming removed 4 bases at V and 7 bases at J, with 13 bases between. Germline V gene data show CDR1 as KGHSY and CDR2 as FQNENV. This TCR was sampled from a man aged 55 to 69 with acute or convalescent COVID-19. The V call is TRBV16, the J call TRBJ1-2, with D possibly being TRBD1 (6 bases). The sample taken for sequencing was peripheral blood. The CDR3 protein is CASSLAGAGGYTF. As DNA, the CDR3 is TGTGCCAGCAGCCTGGCGGGGGCCGGTGGCTACACCTTC.